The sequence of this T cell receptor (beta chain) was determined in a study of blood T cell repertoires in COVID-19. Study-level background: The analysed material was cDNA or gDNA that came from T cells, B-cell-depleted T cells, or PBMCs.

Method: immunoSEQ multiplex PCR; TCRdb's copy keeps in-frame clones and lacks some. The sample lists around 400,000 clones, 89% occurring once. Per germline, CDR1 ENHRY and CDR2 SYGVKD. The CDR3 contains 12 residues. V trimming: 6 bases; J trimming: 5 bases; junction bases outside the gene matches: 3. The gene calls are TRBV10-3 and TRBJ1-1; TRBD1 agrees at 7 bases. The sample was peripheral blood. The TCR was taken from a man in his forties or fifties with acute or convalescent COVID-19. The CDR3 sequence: CAIRTGQTEAFF. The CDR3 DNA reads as TGTGCCATCAGGACGGGACAGACTGAAGCTTTCTTT.